This T cell receptor (beta chain) derives from a study of T cell repertoires in cytomegalovirus infection. For the study at large: Both recently identified HLA-C-restricted and well-studied HLA-B-restricted CMV epitopes were used in the study. Signatures in public TCR beta sequences pointed to both CMV infection and matching HLA type.

With regard to this clonotype: Its target is unknown.

Using its own MiXCR run on the reads, TCRdb lists one record per CDR3 protein. The profile covers around 900,000 distinct CDR3 sequences, with more than 25% appearing a single time and about an eighth taken by the ten largest. The sample was cultured CD8+ T cells from PBMCs, taken from culture after CMV antigen stimulation. The clonotype comes from a human donor in good health (CMV status not recorded). Some clones in this sample may be carry-over from other donors' samples.

The CDR3 DNA reads as TGTGCCACCAGCACCCGGGGGCAACAAACTGAAGCTTTCTTT. It encodes CATSTRGQQTEAFF. The V call is TRBV15, the J call TRBJ1-1, with TRBD1 as a possible D gene (6 bases). This CDR3 spans 14 amino acids. CDR1 LNHNV and CDR2 YYDKDF come from the germline V gene (reference sequence). V was shortened by 4 bases and J by 5 bases, with 14 bases between the two germline ends.